What follows are 7 T cell receptor beta chains derived from one specimen sequenced in a study of regulatory T cells in long-lasting Graves disease. Time point noted: newly diagnosed GD, antithyroid drugs for less than 3 months. Scientists built the TCR library using RNA that was extracted from PBMCs. To make TCR beta libraries, researchers used iRepertoire HTBI primers and Arm-PCR of CDR3 regions. TCRdb redid the calling of the multiplex PCR reads with MiXCR, one entry per CDR3 protein. The sample has a few hundred thousand distinct CDR3 sequences; over 14% are singletons. The same specimen was also included in a second study, on T cells in Graves' hyperthyroidism and ophthalmopathy.

Sequences were derived from peripheral blood mononuclear cells (PBMCs), sampled at new diagnosis, from a patient treated with antithyroid drugs. The origin of the receptors is a middle-aged woman with Graves disease.

This clonotype came up many times. The V call is TRBV12-3 or TRBV12-4, the J call TRBJ2-1; tentatively, D is TRBD2 (5 bases). The CDR3 runs to 15 residues. V gave up 6 bases and J gave up 4 bases, with 16 bases separating them. CDR3 sequence reads: CASSLRGPEYNEQFF. In DNA form, the CDR3 reads TGTGCCAGCAGCCTACGAGGGCCAGAGTACAATGAGCAGTTCTTC.

This clonotype was counted at least ten times. This chain connects TRBV2 to TRBJ1-4, with D possibly TRBD1 on 6 matching bases. Germline CDR1 is SNHLY and CDR2 is FYNNEI. Trimming pared 7 bases from V and 4 bases from J, leaving 10 bases between. The CDR3 extends over 13 amino acids. This CDR3 reads CASNRDLNEKLFF. In DNA, the CDR3 is TGTGCCAGCAACAGGGACCTTAATGAAAAACTGTTTTTT.

Remarks on this clonotype: A junction end diverges from the germline sequence, so it may reflect a read error. The rearrangement uses TRBV7-8 and TRBJ1-1; no firm D call. The CDR3 runs to 13 residues. CDR1 SGHVS and CDR2 FQNEAQ come from the germline V gene. The CDR3 region is CASSQGRFAEAFF. The CDR3 nucleotides read TGTGCCAGCAGTCAAGGCAGATTCGCTGAGGCTTTCTTT.

This clonotype was seen repeatedly, ten times or more. V and J are TRBV11-2 and TRBJ1-2; D unresolved. Germline CDR1 SGHAT, CDR2 FQNNGV. CDR3 size: 13 residues. Between the trimmed V and J ends, which lost 4 bases and 2 bases, there was a span of 8 bases. CDR3 bases: TGTGCCAGCAGCTCCCAAAAAAACTATGGCTACACCTTC. Protein: CASSSQKNYGYTF. The complete variable domain, with remaining parts taken from reference TRBV11-2 and TRBJ1-2, reads EAGVAQSPRYKIIEKRQSVAFWCNPISGHATLYWYQQILGQGPKLLIQFQNNGVVDDSQLPKDRFSAERLKGVDSTLKIQPAKLEDSAVYLCASSSQKNYGYTFGSGTRLTVV.

V is TRBV7-3 and J is TRBJ2-1, with D tentatively TRBD2 (6 bases). The V gene lost 5 bases and the J gene lost 7 bases, with 15 bases spanning the gap. Germline loops: CDR1 SGHTA, CDR2 FQGTGA. This CDR3 contains 14 residues. The DNA of the CDR3 is TGTGCCAGCAGCGCGGGACCAGCGGATAATGAGCAGTTCTTC. As protein: CASSAGPADNEQFF. The full variable domain, with the rest looked up from reference TRBV7-3 and TRBJ2-1, is GAGVSQTPSNKVTEKGKYVELRCDPISGHTALYWYRQSLGQGPEFLIYFQGTGAADDSGLPNDRFFAVRPEGSVSTLKIQRTERGDSAVYLCASSAGPADNEQFFGPGTRLTVL.

This clonotype was observed at least ten times. This chain uses TRBV20-1 with TRBJ2-7; 9 bases map to TRBD2. This CDR3 has 15 residues. With V trimmed by 0 bases and J by 4 bases, 7 bases remained unmatched. In germline, CDR1 is DFQATT, CDR2 SNEGSKA (reference sequence). In DNA form, the CDR3 reads TGCAGTGCTAGAGACGTAGCGGGAGTAAGATACGAGCAGTACTTC. Its translation: CSARDVAGVRYEQYF.

There are many counts of this clonotype. V gene TRBV11-2 combines with J gene TRBJ2-1; possibly TRBD1 or TRBD2 for D (6 bases each). CDR1 and CDR2 from the germline V gene are SGHAT and FQNNGV. Trimming removed 1 base at V and 4 bases at J, with 20 bases between. The CDR3 contains 18 residues. CDR3 loop: CASSLVGSGAGGYNEQFF. The CDR3 coding sequence is TGTGCCAGCAGCTTAGTTGGTTCGGGGGCAGGTGGGTACAATGAGCAGTTCTTC.